The sequence of this T cell receptor (beta chain) was determined in a study of blood T cell repertoires in COVID-19. At the level of the study: Collection of acute and convalescent COVID-19 samples took place in the United States, Italy and Spain.

Repertoires were generated with immunoSEQ multiplex PCR, while TCRdb's copy carries only in-frame clones and drops some. The sample includes more than 300,000 clones, roughly 86% of them seen just once. The V end lost 7 bases, the J end lost 3 bases, and 13 bases lay between the germline ends. The CDR3 totals 13 residues. The germline V gene has CDR1 ENHRY and CDR2 SYGVKD. The study drew participants aged about 18 to 90 years from fewer than 30 US areas. This clonotype was sampled from a woman aged 30 to 39 who had recovered from COVID-19. The rearrangement links TRBV10-3 to TRBJ2-7; a weak D match, TRBD1 (6 bases). The sequenced sample consisted of PBMCs or T cells enriched from blood (not recorded which). CDR3 protein: CAIKQGSLYEQYF. For the CDR3, the DNA is TGTGCCATCAAACAGGGCTCCCTCTACGAGCAGTACTTC.